The TCR beta chain under discussion was sequenced for a study of T cell repertoires in cytomegalovirus infection. In regard to this clonotype: What it binds is not known.

TCRdb re-derived calls from the reads in MiXCR, one entry per CDR3 protein. The sample records around 200,000 distinct CDR3 sequences, less than 50% being singletons. Study-level points and caveats: Summed frequency of public TCR beta families distinguished CMV carriers with the relevant HLA. There were HLA-C-restricted CMV-specific TCR beta clonotypes dominating the ex vivo response.

This TCR was sampled from a human donor in good health (CMV status not recorded). Some clones in this sample may be carry-over from other donors' samples. Sequences were derived from CD8+ T cells from cultured PBMCs, sampled from culture after CMV antigen stimulation.

This CDR3 is CASSLGAAGNTIYF. CDR3 in DNA: TGCGCCAGCAGCTTGGGGGCAGCTGGAAACACCATATATTTT. This rearrangement joins TRBV5-1 to TRBJ1-3; D is ambiguous. The germline V gene encodes CDR1 SGHRS and CDR2 YFSETQ. CDR3 length: 14 amino acids. Trimming removed 0 bases at V and 2 bases at J, with 6 bases between.